These T cell receptor beta chains were read from a single sample in a study of T-cell memory formation after mild COVID-19. TCRdb called the 5' RACE reads again in MiXCR, with one record for every CDR3 protein. The profile covers about 140,000 distinct CDR3 sequences, with more than 13% appearing a single time and approximately 30% taken by the ten largest. The sample was PBMCs or a T cell subset sorted from them (not recorded which). These receptors came from an adult woman who had mild COVID-19 (a few samples of this study predate the infection). Cell type and time point are not known. Both conserved end residues are part of each CDR3. The D gene is left open where the match is weak. Rows give clone size only sometimes, using once, few, many, or a class for an expanded clone.

>-|15|TRBV5-1|TRBJ1-1|many
TGCGCCAGCAGCTTGGCCGCGGCGGGGACCACTGAAGCTTTCTTT
CASSLAAAGTTEAFF
>TRBD1|16|TRBV9|TRBJ1-1|few
TGTGCCAGCAGCGTAGAGTGGGAGACAGGGGTCACTGAAGCTTTCTTT
CASSVEWETGVTEAFF
>-|14|TRBV20-1|TRBJ2-2|few
TGCAGTGCTAGGGACGGGATTGGAGCCGGGGAGCTGTTTTTT
CSARDGIGAGELFF
>-|14|TRBV20-1|TRBJ2-7|-
TGCAGTGCTAGAGATTTGTGGGACACTTACGAGCAGTACTTC
CSARDLWDTYEQYF
>TRBD2|16|TRBV7-9|TRBJ2-1|many
TGTGCCAGCAGCCTAGGTGTAGCGGGAGGGCCGGGGGAGCAGTTCTTC
CASSLGVAGGPGEQFF
>TRBD1|15|TRBV27|TRBJ2-7|few
TGTGCCAGTGGGCCGGGGGACAGGCCGACCTACGAGCAGTACTTC
CASGPGDRPTYEQYF
>TRBD2|16|TRBV14|TRBJ2-7|few
TGTGCCAGCAGCCAGCCCACTAGCGGTCCGACCTACGAGCAGTACTTC
CASSQPTSGPTYEQYF
>-|13|TRBV12-3/TRBV12-4|TRBJ2-1|few
TGTGCCAGCAGTTCACGGATAGGGATTGAGCAGTTCTTC
CASSSRIGIEQFF
>TRBD1|14|TRBV5-1|TRBJ1-1|-
TGCGCCAGCAGCGGACAGGGTATGAACACTGAAGCTTTCTTT
CASSGQGMNTEAFF
>TRBD2|16|TRBV2|TRBJ2-1|few
TGTGCCAGCAGTGAATCAGCGGGAGTTCCTAGAAATGAGCAGTTCTTC
CASSESAGVPRNEQFF
>-|16|TRBV15|TRBJ2-3|few
TGTGCCACCAGCAGAGAATGGACGAGGGGCACAGATACGCAGTATTTT
CATSREWTRGTDTQYF
>-|15|TRBV7-9|TRBJ2-7|-
TGTGCCAGCAGCTTAATCCCGACAGACTCCTACGAGCAGTACTTC
CASSLIPTDSYEQYF
>-|16|TRBV9|TRBJ2-7|few
TGTGCCAGCAGCCCCTCCAGTATGGCCAGCTCCTACGAGCAGTACTTC
CASSPSSMASSYEQYF